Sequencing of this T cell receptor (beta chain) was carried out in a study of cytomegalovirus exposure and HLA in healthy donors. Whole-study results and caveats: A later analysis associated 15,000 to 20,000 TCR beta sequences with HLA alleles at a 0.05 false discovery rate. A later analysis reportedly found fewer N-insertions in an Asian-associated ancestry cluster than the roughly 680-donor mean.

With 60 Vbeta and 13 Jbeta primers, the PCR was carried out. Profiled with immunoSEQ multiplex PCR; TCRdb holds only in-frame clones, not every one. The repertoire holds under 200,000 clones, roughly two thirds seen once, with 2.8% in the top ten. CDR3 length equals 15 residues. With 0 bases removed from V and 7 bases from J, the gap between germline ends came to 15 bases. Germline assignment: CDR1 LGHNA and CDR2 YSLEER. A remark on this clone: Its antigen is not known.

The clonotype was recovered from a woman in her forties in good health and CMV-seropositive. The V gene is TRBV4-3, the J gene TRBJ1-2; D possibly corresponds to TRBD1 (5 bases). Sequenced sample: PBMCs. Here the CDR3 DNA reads TGCGCCAGCAGCCAAGATTTGGATAGGGGTGTTGGCTACACCTTC. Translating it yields CASSQDLDRGVGYTF.